This T cell receptor beta chain originates from a study of PD-L1 blockade in urothelial cancer. For the study at large: About nine tenths of the roughly 30 patients were men whose urothelial cancer was bladder-origin. When blood samples were assessed, the median T cell count was around 140,000.

The time point denotes: pretreatment peripheral blood. PCRs each included synthetic TCR analog templates spiked in. Libraries were prepared by immunoSEQ multiplex PCR; TCRdb keeps only in-frame clonotypes and omits some of them. Seen here are under 95,000 clones, roughly 84% observed once, and the top ten hold 2% to 2.5%. Details on this clone: Its antigen is currently unknown.

Points from the study as a whole: Where pretreatment blood TCR clonality fell below the median, better survival was predicted.

The CDR3 totals 13 residues. The V and J ends lost 0 bases and 11 bases respectively, with 11 bases between them. Germline CDR1 MGHRA, CDR2 YSYEKL. This chain connects TRBV4-1 to TRBJ1-5, with D unresolved. This TCR derives from a man aged 60 to 69 with urothelial cancer. The sample here was PBMCs, taken around atezolizumab (anti-PD-L1) treatment. In DNA, the CDR3 is TGCGCCAGCAGCCAAGATCGGGGTCCAGCCCAGCATTTT. Its protein product is CASSQDRGPAQHF.